These 18 T cell receptor beta chains came from one sample sequenced in a study of Graves' ophthalmopathy and Graves' hyperthyroidism. The authors amplified TCR beta CDR3 regions, and they did so from RNA transcripts for repertoire sequencing. Second-round multiplex PCR came after first-round RT-PCR with HTBI primers. TCRdb fed the multiplex PCR reads into MiXCR, producing one record per CDR3 protein. Here the sample spans about 500,000 distinct CDR3 sequences, approximately 35% being singletons. Sequencing used peripheral blood or thyroid tissue (not recorded which). These receptors came from an adult man with Graves' hyperthyroidism.

There are a few counts of this clonotype. This sequence joins TRBV6-1 and TRBJ2-5; D may be TRBD2 (5 bases). Germline V lookup: CDR1 MNHNS, CDR2 SASEGT. The CDR3 has 11 amino acids. V lost 6 bases and J 5 bases, leaving 7 bases between the germline ends. CDR3 in amino acids: CASREVETQYF. CDR3 DNA sequence: TGTGCCAGCAGGGAGGTGGAGACCCAGTACTTC.

This clonotype was detected a few times. The chain employs TRBV7-8 and TRBJ2-7; the match to TRBD2 covers 9 bases. CDR3 length: 16 amino acids. Germline V gene lookup returns CDR1 SGHVS and CDR2 FQNEAQ. The V and J ends lost 1 base and 0 bases, in that order; junction bases with no gene match: 4. The CDR3 DNA is TGTGCCAGCAGCTTAGTTGATAGCGGGAGCTCCTACGAGCAGTACTTC. Its protein is CASSLVDSGSSYEQYF.

This clonotype was counted at least ten times. J is TRBJ1-1 and V is TRBV7-9; the D is unclear. The germline V and J ends were trimmed by 4 bases and 2 bases, with 8 bases remaining between them. The CDR3 runs 13 residues. The V gene's germline CDR1 is SEHNR and CDR2 FQNEAQ (reference sequence). The CDR3 loop is CASSSSDNTEAFF. The CDR3 bases are TGTGCCAGCAGCTCCTCCGATAACACTGAAGCTTTCTTT.

This clonotype was seen ten or more times. The V gene is TRBV19, the J gene TRBJ2-7; D is ambiguous. Germline V gives CDR1 LNHDA, CDR2 SQIVND (reference sequence). This CDR3 is built from 13 residues. Trimming pared 3 bases from V and 7 bases from J, leaving 13 bases between. The CDR3 bases are TGTGCCAGTAGTATGAACGGGCTGGGAGAGCAGTACTTC. The encoded protein is CASSMNGLGEQYF.

The chain recombines TRBV20-1 with TRBJ1-2; no clear D. Per germline, CDR1 DFQATT and CDR2 SNEGSKA (reference sequence). The CDR3 is made up of 15 amino acids. V lost 0 bases to trimming and J lost 3 bases, with 14 bases between them. CDR3 residues: CSARDIGEAHYGYTF. The CDR3 DNA sequence: TGCAGTGCTAGAGATATTGGGGAGGCCCACTATGGCTACACCTTC.

In this sample, this clonotype turned up many times. The CDR3 protein is CASIQTPGQPNSPLHF. The CDR3, as DNA: TGTGCCAGCATCCAAACTCCGGGACAGCCTAATTCACCCCTCCACTTT. V usage is TRBV6-6 and J usage is TRBJ1-6; 7 bases align to TRBD1. Germline trimming cut 7 bases from V and 6 bases from J; bases unmatched to any gene: 12. The V gene's germline CDR1 is MNHNY and CDR2 SVGAGI (reference sequence). The CDR3 consists of 16 residues.

The chain combines TRBV7-2 with TRBJ1-2, with D perhaps TRBD1 (5 bases). The germline V gene has CDR1 SGHTA and CDR2 FQGNSA. CDR3 length: 16 residues. Trimming removed 5 bases from V and 0 bases from J, with 16 bases in between. In DNA, the CDR3 is TGTGCCAGCAGCCTGAGTGAGACAGACACTAACTATGGCTACACCTTC. Translated: CASSLSETDTNYGYTF.

The chain combines TRBV7-9 with TRBJ1-6, with 8 nucleotides matching TRBD1. This CDR3 has 16 amino acids. V shed 0 bases, J shed 4 bases, and the junction held 2 bases outside the gene matches. Germline V gene data show CDR1 as SEHNR and CDR2 as FQNEAQ (reference sequence). The CDR3 spells CASSLAQGAYNSPLHF. In DNA form, the CDR3 reads TGTGCCAGCAGCTTAGCGCAGGGGGCGTATAATTCACCCCTCCACTTT.

This clonotype was detected many times. V gene TRBV18 combines with J gene TRBJ2-5; D is unresolved. Trimming stripped 3 bases from V and 2 bases from J, with 10 bases between. Germline CDR1 is KGHSH and CDR2 is LQKENI. The CDR3 spans 14 residues. The CDR3, as DNA: TGTGCCAGCTCACCGGATATGGGGCAAGAGACCCAGTACTTC. Amino acid sequence: CASSPDMGQETQYF.

This clonotype was seen a few times. The CDR3, as DNA: TGCGCCAGCAGCTTGGCCTTATATTTGCAGGAGACCCAGTACTTC. Residues: CASSLALYLQETQYF. The genes are TRBV5-1 and TRBJ2-5; D uncertain. The CDR3 has 15 amino acids. CDR1 is SGHRS, CDR2 YFSETQ, per germline. V was clipped by 0 bases and J by 5 bases, with 14 bases between them.

This clonotype was recorded many times. The CDR3 sequence is CASSRGSGQETQYF. Here the CDR3 DNA reads TGTGCCAGCAGCCGTGGGAGCGGACAAGAGACCCAGTACTTC. The chain has TRBV4-2 and TRBJ2-5, with D maybe TRBD2 (5 bases). Germline V lookup: CDR1 LGHNA, CDR2 YNFKEQ. V lost 4 bases, J lost 2 bases, and 11 bases lay in between. CDR3 length equals 14 residues.

This clonotype showed up just once. The chain combines TRBV12-3 or TRBV12-4 with TRBJ2-5; 11 nucleotides agree with TRBD2. With V trimmed by 5 bases and J by 9 bases, 2 bases remained unmatched. The CDR3 totals 12 residues. CDR3 bases: TGTGCCAGCAGTAGTAGCGGGGGGGCCCAGTACTTC. Amino acid sequence: CASSSSGGAQYF.

A remark on this clonotype: A much larger clone lies a single base off, so this may be a read error. The chain couples TRBV12-5 to TRBJ1-4, with D hard to call. Trimming cost V 5 bases and J 6 bases, with 10 bases left between them. The CDR3 covers 13 residues. Per the germline V gene, CDR1 is LGHNT and CDR2 is FRNRAP. The CDR3 spells CASGIPRYEKLFF. Written as DNA, the CDR3 is TGTGCTAGTGGTATCCCAAGGTATGAAAAACTGTTTTTT. Supplemented by reference TRBV12-5 and TRBJ1-4, the full variable domain reads DARVTQTPRHKVTEMGQEVTMRCQPILGHNTVFWYRQTMMQGLELLAYFRNRAPLDDSGMPKDRFSAEMPDATLATLKIQPSEPRDSAVYFCASGIPRYEKLFFGSGTQLSVL.

This clonotype was recorded at least ten times. The chain has TRBV12-3 or TRBV12-4 and TRBJ2-7, with unresolved D. The CDR3 is 14 amino acids. Trimming left V 7 bases short and J 0 bases short, with 13 bases between. CDR3 in DNA: TGTGCCAGCAAGGAAGGTCCGAGCTCCTACGAGCAGTACTTC. The encoded protein is CASKEGPSSYEQYF.

The V and J genes are TRBV3-1 and TRBJ1-3; D gene uncertain. Germline assignment: CDR1 LGHDT and CDR2 YNNKEL (reference sequence). The CDR3 has 15 residues. V was clipped by 1 base and J by 2 bases, with 9 bases between them. For the CDR3, the DNA is TGTGCCAGCAGCCAAGTACAGCAGCCTGGAAACACCATATATTTT. It yields the protein CASSQVQQPGNTIYF.

The sample holds many counts of this clonotype. This chain links TRBV12-3 or TRBV12-4 with TRBJ1-3; D is ambiguous. This CDR3 contains 12 residues. With 2 bases removed from V and 7 bases from J, the gap between germline ends came to 6 bases. This CDR3 reads CASSLMSNTIYF. The CDR3 DNA is TGTGCCAGCAGTTTAATGAGCAACACCATATATTTT.

This clonotype was detected only a few times. The V gene is TRBV20-1, the J gene TRBJ1-2; 7 bases line up with TRBD1. Germline CDR1 is DFQATT and CDR2 is SNEGSKA (reference sequence). V lost 6 bases to trimming and J lost 4 bases; unmatched junction nucleotides: 8. CDR3 size: 13 residues. CDR3 sequence: CSAMTGPPYGYTF. The CDR3 bases are TGCAGTGCAATGACAGGGCCCCCCTATGGCTACACCTTC.

On this clonotype itself: The junction differs from germline at one of its ends, possibly a read error. V gene TRBV4-1 combines with J gene TRBJ1-3; D ambiguous. Germline CDR1 is MGHRA and CDR2 is YSYEKL. The CDR3 sequence is 16 residues long. The CDR3 loop reads CASTQTGSLRGNTIYF. CDR3 DNA sequence: TGCGCCAGCACCCAAACCGGGAGTCTAAGGGGAAACACCATATATTTT.